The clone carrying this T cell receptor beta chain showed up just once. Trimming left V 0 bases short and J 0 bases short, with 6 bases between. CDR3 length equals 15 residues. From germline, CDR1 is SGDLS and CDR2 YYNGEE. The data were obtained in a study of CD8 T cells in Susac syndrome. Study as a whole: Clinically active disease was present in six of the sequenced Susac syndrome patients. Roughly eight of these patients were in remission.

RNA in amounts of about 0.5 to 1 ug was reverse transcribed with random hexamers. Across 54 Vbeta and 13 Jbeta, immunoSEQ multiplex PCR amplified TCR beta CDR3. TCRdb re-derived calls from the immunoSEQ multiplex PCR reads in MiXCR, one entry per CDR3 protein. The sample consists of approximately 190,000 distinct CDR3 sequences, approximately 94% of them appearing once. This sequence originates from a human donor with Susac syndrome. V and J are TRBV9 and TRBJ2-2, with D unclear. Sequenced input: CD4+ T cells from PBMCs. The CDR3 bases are TGTGCCAGCAGCGTAGCACTGGCGAACACCGGGGAGCTGTTTTTT. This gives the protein CASSVALANTGELFF.